Listed below are T cell receptor beta chains from one sample, sequenced in a study of tumor-infiltrating lymphocytes in primary liver carcinoma. Via MiXCR, TCRdb re-called the multiplex PCR reads, giving one row per CDR3 protein. In the table there are approximately 54,000 distinct CDR3 sequences, 70% to 85% of which are singletons. The sequenced sample consisted of liver tumor tissue from sampling region 2. The receptors shown here come from a man aged 35 to 55 with primary liver carcinoma and hepatitis B virus infection. CDR3s include the opening cysteine and the closing phenylalanine or tryptophan. The D gene is left open where the match is weak. The size entry is marked missing in some rows and otherwise reads once, few, many or a size class.

D gene	V gene	J gene	clone size	CDR3 protein	CDR3 DNA
TRBD1	TRBV12-3/TRBV12-4	TRBJ2-7	-	CGGSFQGAVQYF	TGTGGCGGCAGTTTCCAGGGGGCGGTACAGTACTTC
-	TRBV6-5	TRBJ1-2	-	CDSSYSSRVWSGYAF	TGTGACAGCAGTTACTCGAGTCGGGTTTGGTCAGGCTACGCCTTC
-	TRBV28	TRBJ2-2	many	CASSSSEGSANTGELFF	TGTGCCAGCAGTAGTAGCGAGGGTAGCGCGAACACCGGGGAGCTGTTTTTT
-	TRBV5-1	TRBJ2-7	-	CASNLAGLAVYEQYF	TGCGCCAGCAACTTGGCAGGTCTGGCGGTCTACGAGCAGTACTTC
-	TRBV9	TRBJ2-1	-	CASSARGSRNYNEQFF	TGTGCCAGCAGCGCCCGAGGGAGCCGGAATTACAATGAGCAGTTCTTC
TRBD2	TRBV2	TRBJ2-1	few	CASLFSGRDNEQFF	TGTGCCAGCCTATTTAGCGGGAGGGACAATGAGCAGTTCTTC
-	TRBV2	TRBJ2-5	once	CASDRFQQTQYF	TGTGCCAGCGACAGGTTCCAACAGACCCAGTACTTC
-	TRBV7-9	TRBJ2-5	many	CASSWDEETQYF	TGTGCCAGCAGCTGGGACGAGGAGACCCAGTACTTC
-	TRBV7-8	TRBJ2-5	-	CASNLRRAQEIHYF	TGTGCCAGCAACTTACGGAGGGCCCAAGAGATCCACTACTTC
-	TRBV11-2	TRBJ1-4	-	CASSLEVGSEKLFF	TGCGCCAGCAGCTTAGAGGTTGGGAGCGAAAAACTGTTTTTT
-	TRBV12-3/TRBV12-4	TRBJ2-5	few	CVSTPGHVETQYF	TGTGTCAGTACCCCCGGCCATGTGGAGACCCAGTACTTC
-	TRBV4-2	TRBJ1-6	few	CASGRLDSENPPLHF	TGTGCCAGCGGCCGCTTGGACAGTGAGAATCCACCCCTCCACTTT
-	TRBV6-5	TRBJ2-7	-	CASQQEGNSYEQYF	TGTGCCAGCCAACAGGAAGGGAACTCCTACGAGCAGTACTTC
-	TRBV6-2/TRBV6-3	TRBJ2-1	-	CASSLENYTGQFF	TGTGCCAGCAGTTTAGAGAACTACACTGGGCAGTTCTTC
TRBD2	TRBV12-3/TRBV12-4	TRBJ2-3	-	CASSPVTSGSRGADTQYF	TGTGCCAGCAGCCCTGTGACTAGCGGGAGTAGGGGCGCAGATACGCAGTATTTT
-	TRBV11-2	TRBJ2-7	-	CTSSSNRNSYEQYF	TGTACCAGCAGCTCTAACAGGAACTCCTACGAGCAGTACTTC
-	TRBV18	TRBJ1-1	-	CASSPELQGNTGAFF	TGTGCCAGCTCACCGGAATTACAAGGGAACACTGGAGCTTTCTTT
-	TRBV6-1	TRBJ1-6	few	CASCEMITSYNSPLHF	TGTGCCAGCTGTGAAATGATCACCTCCTATAATTCACCCCTCCACTTT
TRBD2	TRBV29-1	TRBJ2-1	once	CSRLPERGVDEQFF	TGCAGCCGATTGCCGGAACGGGGGGTGGATGAGCAGTTCTTC
-	TRBV4-1	TRBJ2-7	-	CASSQERYRRYEQYF	TGCGCCAGCAGCCAAGAAAGGTATCGTAGGTACGAGCAGTACTTC
-	TRBV11-2	TRBJ2-5	-	CASDLGSSGPGETQYF	TGTGCCAGCGACTTAGGGAGTAGCGGCCCGGGGGAGACCCAGTACTTT
-	TRBV6-1	TRBJ2-6	-	CASTRTADSGAKVVTF	TGTGCCAGTACCAGGACAGCGGACTCTGGGGCCAAAGTCGTGACTTTC
-	TRBV11-2	TRBJ2-1	-	CASSPGGRRDNEQFF	TGTGCCAGCAGCCCTGGGGGGAGGCGCGACAATGAGCAGTTCTTC
-	TRBV4-2	TRBJ2-2	-	CVSSQDDSHTGELFF	TGTGTCAGCAGCCAAGATGACAGCCACACCGGGGAGCTGTTTTTT
TRBD1	TRBV7-8	TRBJ2-7	-	CTNSFPGQVYEQYF	TGTACCAACAGCTTTCCGGGACAGGTCTACGAACAGTACTTC
TRBD2	TRBV11-2	TRBJ2-3	few	CASSEAPQRLAVADTQYF	TGTGCCAGCAGCGAGGCCCCACAGAGACTAGCGGTCGCAGATACGCAGTATTTT
-	TRBV19	TRBJ2-2	-	CASTCSGKNIGELFF	TGTGCCAGTACCTGCTCAGGGAAGAACATCGGGGAGCTGTTTTTT